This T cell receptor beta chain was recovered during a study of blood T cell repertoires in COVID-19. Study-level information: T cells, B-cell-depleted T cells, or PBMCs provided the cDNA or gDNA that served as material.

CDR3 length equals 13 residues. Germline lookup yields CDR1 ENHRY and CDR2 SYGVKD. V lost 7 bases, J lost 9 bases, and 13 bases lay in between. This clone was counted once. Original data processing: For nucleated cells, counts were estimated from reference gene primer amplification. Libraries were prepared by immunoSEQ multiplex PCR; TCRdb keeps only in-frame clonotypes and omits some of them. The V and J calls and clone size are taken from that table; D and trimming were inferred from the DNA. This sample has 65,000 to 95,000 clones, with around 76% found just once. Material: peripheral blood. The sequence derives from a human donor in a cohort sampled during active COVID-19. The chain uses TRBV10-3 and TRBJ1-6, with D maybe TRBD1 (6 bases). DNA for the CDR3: TGTGCCATCACCCGACAGGAATCTTCACCCCTCCACTTT. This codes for CAITRQESSPLHF.